This is a list of T cell receptor beta chains from one sample in a study of T-cell memory formation after mild COVID-19. Each CDR3 protein gets one entry after TCRdb re-called the 5' RACE reads with MiXCR. The data hold roughly 450,000 distinct CDR3 sequences, with approximately 18% observed a single time. The sequenced sample consisted of PBMCs or a T cell subset sorted from them (not recorded which). These receptors originate from a young man who had mild COVID-19 (a few samples of this study predate the infection). Cell type and time point are not known. CDR3s include the opening cysteine and the closing phenylalanine or tryptophan. D genes are given only for firm matches. The size of a clone is reported for some rows only, either as once, few or many, or as a class for expanded clones.

-	TRBV24-1	few	TRBJ2-7	TGTGCCACCAGTCCGGGGACCCCTGGCTCCTACGAGCAGTACTTC	CATSPGTPGSYEQYF
-	TRBV4-1	-	TRBJ2-3	TGCGCCAGCAGCCAAGATTATGTTGCGGGGTTAACAGATACGCAGTATTTT	CASSQDYVAGLTDTQYF
TRBD1	TRBV7-2	few	TRBJ1-2	TGTGCCAGCAGCTCGGACAGGATTAACTATGGCTACACCTTC	CASSSDRINYGYTF
-	TRBV7-9	few	TRBJ1-3	TGTGCCAGCAGCTTCCCGGGGCGTGGAAACACCATATATTTT	CASSFPGRGNTIYF
-	TRBV7-9	-	TRBJ1-6	TGTGCCAGCAGCTCCCCTTTGGGACCTCAACCCCTCCACTTT	CASSSPLGPQPLHF
-	TRBV10-3	-	TRBJ2-3	TGTGCCATCAGTGAGAATAGCCGGGCAACAGATACGCAGTATTTT	CAISENSRATDTQYF
-	TRBV5-1	-	TRBJ1-2	TGCGCCAGCAGCTCCTTGGAGAGTGGTAACTATGGCTACACCTTC	CASSSLESGNYGYTF
-	TRBV12-3/TRBV12-4	-	TRBJ1-1	TGTGCCAGCAGTTCTCAGGGAAGTAACACTGAAGCTTTCTTT	CASSSQGSNTEAFF
-	TRBV18	-	TRBJ1-5	TGTGCCAGCTCACCCGTTACTGACAATCAGCCCCAGCATTTT	CASSPVTDNQPQHF
-	TRBV19	-	TRBJ1-1	TGTGCCAGTAGTCCTCAATCAAAGGGTCGGACTGAAGCTTTCTTT	CASSPQSKGRTEAFF
-	TRBV20-1	-	TRBJ1-4	TGCAGTCTGTCCGGGTTAAATGAAAAACTGTTTTTT	CSLSGLNEKLFF
-	TRBV20-1	-	TRBJ2-5	TGCAGTGGGCGGGGCCAAGAGACCCAGTACTTC	CSGRGQETQYF
-	TRBV7-6	-	TRBJ1-1	TGTGCCAGCAGCCACTCGACCCACACTGAAGCTTTCTTT	CASSHSTHTEAFF
-	TRBV6-2/TRBV6-3	few	TRBJ2-2	TGTGCCAGCAGCCAAAGGGACACCGGGGAGCTGTTTTTT	CASSQRDTGELFF